The TCR beta chain under discussion was sequenced for a study of regulatory T cells in long-lasting Graves disease. Study-wide points: Repertoires from persistent disease leaned toward TRBV28, TRBJ1-2 and TRBJ2-5. The study found lower TCR diversity in persistent Graves' patients than in newly diagnosed ones.

This clonotype showed up many times. Its target is unknown. Time point of the sample: newly diagnosed GD, antithyroid drugs for less than 3 months. PBMC RNA was the source of the TCR library. The CDR3 runs 14 residues. Germline V gene lookup returns CDR1 SGHRS and CDR2 YFSETQ. V lost 4 bases, J lost 5 bases, and 13 bases lay in between. Through Arm-PCR of CDR3 regions and iRepertoire HTBI primers, TCR beta libraries were built. TCRdb re-analysed the multiplex PCR reads in MiXCR, keeping a single row per CDR3 protein. The sample includes approximately 350,000 distinct CDR3 sequences, about 16% of them seen just once. A further study also used this sample, focusing on T cells in Graves' hyperthyroidism and ophthalmopathy. This second study says: Researchers found most expanded thyroid clonotypes above 0.001 in blood as well. A model of 13 V-J features distinguished ophthalmopathy from stable hyperthyroidism.

The TCR was taken from a woman under 30 with Graves disease. The rearrangement links TRBV5-1 to TRBJ2-1, with D tentatively TRBD2 (6 bases). This specimen consisted of peripheral blood mononuclear cells (PBMCs), obtained at new diagnosis, from a patient treated with antithyroid drugs. In DNA form, the CDR3 reads TGCGCCAGCAGCCCGACGGGGGAGAACAATGAGCAGTTCTTC. Protein sequence: CASSPTGENNEQFF. Drawing the rest from reference TRBV5-1 and TRBJ2-1, the complete variable domain is KAGVTQTPRYLIKTRGQQVTLSCSPISGHRSVSWYQQTPGQGLQFLFEYFSETQRNKGNFPGRFSGRQFSNSRSEMNVSTLELGDSALYLCASSPTGENNEQFFGPGTRLTVL.